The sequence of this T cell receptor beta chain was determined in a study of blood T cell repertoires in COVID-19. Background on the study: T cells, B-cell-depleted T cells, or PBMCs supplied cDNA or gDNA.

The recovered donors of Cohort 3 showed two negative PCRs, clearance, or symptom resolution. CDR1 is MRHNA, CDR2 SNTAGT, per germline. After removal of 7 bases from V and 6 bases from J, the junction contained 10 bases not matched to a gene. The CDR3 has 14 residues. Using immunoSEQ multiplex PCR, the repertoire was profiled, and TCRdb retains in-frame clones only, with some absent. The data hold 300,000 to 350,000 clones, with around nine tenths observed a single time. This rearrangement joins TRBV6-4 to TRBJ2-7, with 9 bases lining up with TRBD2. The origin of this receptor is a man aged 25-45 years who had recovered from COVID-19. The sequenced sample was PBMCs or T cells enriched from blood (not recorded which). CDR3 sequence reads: CASIKRGAPGEQYF. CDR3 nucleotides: TGTGCCAGCATTAAGCGGGGGGCTCCGGGCGAGCAGTACTTC.